Shown below are 2 T cell receptor beta chains from a single sample sequenced in a study of blood T cell repertoires in COVID-19 (TCRdb year 2020). Libraries were prepared through the immunoSEQ multiplex PCR assay. The table comes from immuneACCESS by way of TCRdb, which keeps in-frame sequences with V and J called. Part of the clones is missing from these tables; in studies checked, under half for an unresolved V gene and the rest for unknown reasons. The sample contains about 42,000 clones, 90% of them found a single time. The top ten hold around a fifth of the sample. Sequencing was carried out using peripheral blood. Source of these receptors: a man aged 65 to 79 with active COVID-19.

A few counts support this clone. The chain links TRBV7-9 to TRBJ2-2; D unresolved. CDR1 and CDR2 from the germline V gene are SEHNR and FQNEAQ (reference sequence). Trimming removed 4 bases at V and 6 bases at J, with 6 bases between. This CDR3 is built from 12 residues. The CDR3 sequence is CASSSPPGELFF. For the CDR3, the DNA is TGTGCCAGCAGCTCTCCCCCCGGGGAGCTGTTTTTT.

The chain has TRBV18 and TRBJ2-1; 11 bases agree with TRBD1. Losses at the gene ends were 0 bases for V and 4 bases for J; bases not matched to a gene: 8. The germline CDR1 and CDR2 sequences are KGHSH and LQKENI. The CDR3 is made up of 18 amino acids. The CDR3 region is CASSPPRGQGALYNEQFF. The CDR3 nucleotides read TGTGCCAGCTCACCACCCCGAGGACAGGGGGCCCTTTACAATGAGCAGTTCTTC.